This entry lists 9 T cell receptor gamma chains sequenced from one sample in a study of Vδ1+ human thymocytes. No antigen is known for these receptors. The template was reverse-transcribed extracted RNA. Multiplex PCR used pooled V-gene forward primers and a constant-region reverse primer to amplify CDR3s. TCRdb fed the multiplex PCR reads to CATT. The sample contains 25,000 to 35,000 gamma-chain clones, around 18% of which appear only once. General study points: In the thymus, TRG and TRD repertoires looked highly polyclonal with Gaussian CDR3 lengths.

Sequenced input: Vdelta1+ gamma-delta thymocytes from the thymus. Subset specified: FACS-sorted CD3+ TCRalphabeta- TCRVdelta1+ TCRVdelta2- thymocytes. These receptors were collected from a boy under two years old who had congenital heart surgery.

The sample holds a few counts of this clone. The identical CDR3 is also encoded by other nucleotide sequences in the sample. The chain combines TRGV4 with TRGJ1 or TRGJ2. Germline V gene sequence: CDR1 EGSTGY, CDR2 YDSYTSSV. V was clipped by 1 base and J by 3 bases; unmatched bases: 6. The CDR3 has 14 residues. The CDR3 DNA sequence: TGTGCCACCTGGGATGGCCCCAGTTATTATAAGAAACTCTTT. This encodes CATWDGPSYYKKLF.

The rearrangement uses TRGV4 and TRGJP2. Germline V lookup: CDR1 EGSTGY, CDR2 YDSYTSSV. V was pared by 3 bases and J by 3 bases, with 4 bases of the junction left unmatched. The CDR3 covers 14 residues. This CDR3 reads CATWDRCSDWIKTF. CDR3 bases: TGTGCCACCTGGGATCGATGTAGTGATTGGATCAAGACGTTT.

This clone turned up a few times. J is TRGJ1 or TRGJ2 and V is TRGV3. The V gene's germline CDR1 is VTNTFY and CDR2 YDVSTARD (reference sequence). This CDR3 contains 12 residues. Trimming took 3 bases from V and 9 from J; bases not matched to a gene: 8. CDR3 amino acids: CATWDRWGKKLF. Here the CDR3 DNA reads TGTGCCACCTGGGACCGATGGGGTAAGAAACTCTTT.

This clone has just a few counts. V and J are TRGV3 and TRGJ1 or TRGJ2. J was trimmed by 12 bases and V by 1 base; bases with no gene match: 6. The CDR3 runs 11 residues. Germline assignment: CDR1 VTNTFY and CDR2 YDVSTARD (reference sequence). CDR3 DNA: TGTGCCACCTGGGACAGAGGTGGGAAACTCTTT. It is translated as CATWDRGGKLF.

A few counts support this clone. J is TRGJ1 or TRGJ2 and V is TRGV4. The J segment lost 5 bases and the V segment lost 0 bases, leaving 4 bases of the junction unmatched. This CDR3 region has 13 residues. The germline V gene has CDR1 EGSTGY and CDR2 YDSYTSSV. The CDR3 loop reads CATWDGSNYKKLF. In DNA form, the CDR3 reads TGTGCCACCTGGGATGGGTCAAATTATAAGAAACTCTTT.

The rearrangement links TRGV9 to TRGJ1 or TRGJ2. The CDR3 contains 14 residues. V lost 0 bases and J lost 5; bases outside the gene matches: 7. Germline V CDR1 and CDR2: GITISATS, ISYDGTV (reference sequence). The CDR3 nucleotides are TGTGCCTTGTGGGAGGTGCCTTTGGATTATAAGAAACTCTTT. Its translation: CALWEVPLDYKKLF.

The V call is TRGV2, the J call TRGJ1 or TRGJ2. V shed 3 bases and J 7 bases; nucleotides not matched to a gene: 15. This CDR3 has 15 amino acids. Germline V gene sequence: CDR1 EGSNGY, CDR2 YDSYNSKV. For the CDR3, the DNA is TGTGCCACCTGGGACAGGCTTCCCGCGAACTATAAGAAACTCTTT. Translation: CATWDRLPANYKKLF.

A word on this clone: Other DNA sequences in the sample encode the same CDR3. This chain uses TRGV9 with TRGJ1 or TRGJ2. The germline CDR1 and CDR2 sequences are GITISATS and ISYDGTV (reference sequence). The CDR3 length is 13 residues. The trim removed 3 bases at V and 2 bases at J, leaving 4 bases unmatched. CDR3 in DNA: TGTGCCTTGTGGGAGATTTATTATTATAAGAAACTCTTT. This sequence encodes CALWEIYYYKKLF.

V is TRGV9 and J is TRGJ1 or TRGJ2. V lost 3 bases to trimming and J lost 6 bases; unmatched junction nucleotides: 14. From germline, CDR1 is GITISATS and CDR2 ISYDGTV (reference sequence). The CDR3 extends over 15 amino acids. CDR3 coding DNA: TGTGCCTTGTGGGAGACCCGACGGCGGGGTTATAAGAAACTCTTT. This encodes CALWETRRRGYKKLF.